This record concerns one T cell receptor beta chain sequence. Its specific antigen is unknown. There are no base qualities to consult, and no much larger clone falls within one base. Based on the germline V gene (reference sequence), the CDR1 and CDR2 sequences are MNHEY and SMNVEV. Compared with germline, V lacks 4 bases and J lacks 1 base; bases without a gene match: 5. From the cysteine up to the phenylalanine, the CDR3 has a length of 16 residues. Solely the CDR3 DNA is kept, with 48 bases framed from the first base. Genomic DNA was extracted from sorted cells with the QIAGEN DNeasy Blood and Tissue Kit for TCRbeta CDR3 sequencing. Through immunoSEQ, high-throughput TCRbeta CDR3 sequencing was done commercially, including PCR amplification with internal controls and bias correction. In the original analysis: Unique productive TCRbeta sequences were defined by CDR3 nucleotide sequence when primers matched and otherwise by CDR3 amino acid sequence together with Vbeta and Jbeta genes. To correct for sorting error, sequences found in more than one sorted population at a frequency ratio of 2:1 or less were discarded, and the remaining shared sequences were assigned to the population with the higher frequency. Sequences were defined as donor-reactive when expanded at least 5-fold in CFSE-low cells versus unstimulated cells and present at a frequency of at least 0.01% in CFSE-low cells. Repertoire divergence was quantified by Jensen-Shannon divergence calculated from the top 100 TCRbeta sequences ranked by frequency. For any sample with multiple sequencing runs, sorting error was corrected in each run separately before the runs were pooled. This immuneACCESS table, as held by TCRdb, lists in-frame sequences with V and J called but not all clones. Of the missing ones, under half trace to an unresolved V gene in checked studies; the others have no known cause. V and J calls and clone size are those listed in that table; D and trimming were worked out from the DNA. The sample has 90,000 or so clones on record, 90% to 95% of them singletons. Clones ranked in the top ten supply over 4% of the sample.

Thawed PBMCs were FACS-sorted into unstimulated Tregs (CD4+CD25+CD127-), CD4+ non-Tregs (CD4+CD25-), CD4 cells and CD8 cells. Healthy control blood was obtained either as purchased buffy coats or from healthy volunteers. Healthy control blood was processed to PBMCs with a Ficoll density gradient and then cryopreserved, whereas patient PBMCs were collected both before and after transplant. The data belong to a study of Tregs in tolerant kidney transplant recipients (dated by TCRdb to about 2019). Regarding the study in general: The study used TCRbeta sequencing to identify donor-specific regulatory T cells before combined kidney and bone marrow transplantation, then tracked those cells after transplant. TCRbeta repertoire sequencing was used in 3 healthy controls to compare several methods for expanding Tregs specific for an allogeneic donor.

Findings and caveats that apply to the study as a whole: Biological reproducibility was not directly addressed, though technical replication error appeared minimal. Because the study included only a small number of patients, the results must be confirmed in larger populations and under other immunosuppression protocols. The most biologically relevant and donor-specific TCRbeta repertoire appeared to be identified by expanding Tregs with activated donor B cells.

The TCR was taken from a human donor in good health. The rearrangement combines TRBV27 with TRBJ2-7, with 12 central nucleotides matching TRBD2. The specimen was CD8+ T cells from blood. The base sequence is TGTGCCAGCAGTTGGTCTAGCGGGAGGGTATCCTACGAGCAGTACTTC. Translated, this is CASSWSSGRVSYEQYF.